This record concerns one T cell receptor beta chain sequence. PCR was performed a second time for 7 to 11 cycles using a sample-barcoded 5' primer and a J-beta primer mix. TCRdb itself ran the 5' RACE reads through MiXCR, one entry per CDR3 protein. The data contain about 1.1 million distinct CDR3 sequences, around two fifths of them singletons. This entry is derived from a study of blood T cells in healthy people across ages. This CDR3 region has 14 residues. The V gene's germline CDR1 is SGHTA and CDR2 FQGNSA. Trimming cost V 5 bases and J 3 bases, with 11 bases left between them. Material: blood. The rearrangement joins TRBV7-2 to TRBJ1-5; D gene uncertain. This clonotype was obtained from a man between 18 and 29 years old in good health. The CDR3 nucleotides read TGTGCCAGCAGCGTAGTCCTAAACAATCAGCCCCAGCATTTT. It specifies CASSVVLNNQPQHF.